This T cell receptor (beta chain) was sequenced during a study of cytomegalovirus exposure and HLA in healthy donors. Study-wide points: The HLA-A and HLA-B alleles of most subjects were reportedly predicted accurately from TCR beta sequences.

About this clone itself: Its antigen remains unidentified.

This CDR3 comprises 16 residues. In germline, CDR1 is MNHEY, CDR2 SMNVEV (reference sequence). V was cut by 6 bases and J by 0 bases, with 14 bases left in between. The PCR ran on 60 Vbeta and 13 Jbeta primers. Sequencing was performed with immunoSEQ multiplex PCR; in TCRdb, only in-frame clones are kept and a portion is missing. This sample yields 300,000 or so clones, of which approximately 85% are seen a single time; 1.5% to 2% belongs to the top ten. V usage is TRBV27 and J usage is TRBJ2-2; a possible D gene is TRBD1 (5 bases). The TCR was taken from a woman aged 40 to 50 in good health and CMV-seropositive. What was sequenced was PBMCs. The CDR3 nucleotides are TGTGCCAGCAGCAAAGGACACCTGCCGAACACCGGGGAGCTGTTTTTT. Translating it yields CASSKGHLPNTGELFF.